The sample holds a few counts of the clone carrying this T cell receptor (beta chain). Its antigen is unidentified. This specimen comes from a study of response to subunit inactivated influenza vaccine. One entry per CDR3 protein, called by TCRdb with MiXCR from the RT-PCR reads. The data show roughly 620,000 distinct CDR3 sequences, 10% to 12% seen once. Whole-study findings and limits: Each seasonal influenza vaccination, the authors suggested, recruits few new T cells.

Germline CDR1 is LGHNA and CDR2 is YSLEER. V was clipped by 3 bases and J by 0 bases, with 9 bases between them. The CDR3 is 14 residues long. The same data also went into a second study, on T cells expressing NK-cell markers. From that report: With UMIs, 5'RACE template switching was used to make TCR beta cDNA. CD3+CD56+NKG2C+, CD3+CD56+NKG2C- and CD3+CD56-NKG2C+ T cells, once sorted, supplied the TCR beta repertoires. As a fraction of CD8+ T cells, dominant NKG2C+ clonotypes reached about 1.0-7.0% in about six donors. Researchers report these clonotypes also headed the CD3+CD56-NKG2C+ fraction in several donors.

This material consisted of PBMCs from blood, taken on the day of vaccination. The source of this sequence is a man aged 50 to 59 who received an inactivated influenza vaccine. This chain connects TRBV4-3 to TRBJ2-7, with D hard to call. CDR3 sequence (DNA): TGCGCCAGCAGCCAGGCGTTCCGCTCCTACGAGCAGTACTTC. Amino acids: CASSQAFRSYEQYF.